This T cell receptor beta chain appears in the sequencing data of a study of blood T cell repertoires in COVID-19. Trimming left V 3 bases short and J 5 bases short, with 11 bases between. CDR1 and CDR2 (germline): DFQATT, SNEGSKA (reference sequence). The CDR3 is 14 amino acids. Assay used: immunoSEQ multiplex PCR; TCRdb lists only in-frame clones, some missing. Among 250,000 to 350,000 clones, about 82% were seen once, and the ten largest hold 1.5% to 2%. The sequencing sample was made of peripheral blood. The TCR comes from a woman aged 45 to 65 with acute or convalescent COVID-19. The rearrangement uses TRBV20-1 and TRBJ1-6, with unresolved D. Here the CDR3 DNA reads TGCAGTGCTAGTGACGCGGGAGATAATTCACCCCTCCACTTT. This translates into CSASDAGDNSPLHF.